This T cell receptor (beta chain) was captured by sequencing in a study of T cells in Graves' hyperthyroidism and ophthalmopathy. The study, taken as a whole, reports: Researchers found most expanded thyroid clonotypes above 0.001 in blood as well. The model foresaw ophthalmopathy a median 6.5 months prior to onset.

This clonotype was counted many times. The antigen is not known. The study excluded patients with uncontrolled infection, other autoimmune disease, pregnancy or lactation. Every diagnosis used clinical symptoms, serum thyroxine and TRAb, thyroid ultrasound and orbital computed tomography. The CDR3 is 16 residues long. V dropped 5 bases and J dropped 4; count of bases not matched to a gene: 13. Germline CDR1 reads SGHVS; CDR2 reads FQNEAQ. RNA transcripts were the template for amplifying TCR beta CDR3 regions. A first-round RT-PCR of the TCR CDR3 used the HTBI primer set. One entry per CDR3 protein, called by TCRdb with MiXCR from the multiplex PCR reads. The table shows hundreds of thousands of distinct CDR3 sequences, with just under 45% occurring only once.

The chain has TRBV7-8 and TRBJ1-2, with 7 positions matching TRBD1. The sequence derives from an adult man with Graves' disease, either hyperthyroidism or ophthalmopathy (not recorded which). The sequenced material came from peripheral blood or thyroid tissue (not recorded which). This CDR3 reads CASSLDRPGQSYGYTF. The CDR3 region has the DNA TGTGCCAGCAGCCTGGACAGACCGGGACAGAGCTATGGCTACACCTTC.